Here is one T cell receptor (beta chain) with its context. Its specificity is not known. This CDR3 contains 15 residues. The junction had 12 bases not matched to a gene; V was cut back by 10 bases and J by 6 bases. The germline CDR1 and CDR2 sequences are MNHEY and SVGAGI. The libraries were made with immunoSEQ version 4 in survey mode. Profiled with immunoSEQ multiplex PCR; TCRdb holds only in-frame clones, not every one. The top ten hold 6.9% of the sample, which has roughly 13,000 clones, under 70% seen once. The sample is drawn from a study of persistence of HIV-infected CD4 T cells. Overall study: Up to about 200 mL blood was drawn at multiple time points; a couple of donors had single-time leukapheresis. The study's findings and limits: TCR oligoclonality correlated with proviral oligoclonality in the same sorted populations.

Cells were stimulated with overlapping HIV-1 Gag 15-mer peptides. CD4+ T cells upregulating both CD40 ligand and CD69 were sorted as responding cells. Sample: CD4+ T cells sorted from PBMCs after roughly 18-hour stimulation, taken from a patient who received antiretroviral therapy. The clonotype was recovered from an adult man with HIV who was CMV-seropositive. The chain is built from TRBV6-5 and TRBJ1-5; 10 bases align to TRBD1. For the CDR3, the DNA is TGTGCCACGGGACAGGGGACGGGGTCAGGTCAGCCCCAGCATTTT. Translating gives CATGQGTGSGQPQHF.